The 32 T cell receptor beta chains given below trace back to one sample, sequenced in a study of cytomegalovirus exposure and HLA in healthy donors. The PCR employed 60 Vbeta primers together with 13 Jbeta primers. The assay was immunoSEQ multiplex PCR, and TCRdb's table has in-frame clones only and misses some. The table shows about 140,000 clones, with 70% to 85% occurring only once. The specimen was PBMCs. Receptors were obtained from a male donor in good health and CMV-seronegative.

The chain carries TRBV7-9 and TRBJ1-3; 7 bases line up with TRBD1. The CDR3 runs 15 residues. V gave up 2 bases and J gave up 0 bases; unmatched junction bases: 1. The germline gives CDR1 SEHNR, CDR2 FQNEAQ (reference sequence). The CDR3 protein is CASSLRQGSGNTIYF. In DNA, the CDR3 is TGTGCCAGCAGCTTAAGACAGGGCTCTGGAAACACCATATATTTT.

J is TRBJ2-1 and V is TRBV19; D gene unclear. The germline CDR1 and CDR2 sequences are LNHDA and SQIVND (reference sequence). This CDR3 spans 13 amino acids. V was pared by 5 bases and J by 6 bases, with 11 bases between. The CDR3 region has the DNA TGTGCCAGTAGTTCCTTACTCGGCAATGAGCAGTTCTTC. This codes for CASSSLLGNEQFF.

The V gene is TRBV4-1, the J gene TRBJ2-3; TRBD2 matches at 9 bases. The CDR3 runs to 16 residues. Per germline, CDR1 MGHRA and CDR2 YSYEKL. Trimming took 5 bases from V and 0 from J; bases not matched to a gene: 6. Here the CDR3 DNA reads TGCGCCAGCAGCGTCAGACTAGCGGAAAGCACAGATACGCAGTATTTT. Amino acids: CASSVRLAESTDTQYF.

This chain uses TRBV30 with TRBJ1-5; tentative D call: TRBD1 (5 bases). Deletions cut 1 base from V and 2 bases from J, with 12 bases between. CDR3 length equals 15 residues. CDR1 is GTSNPN, CDR2 SVGIG, per germline (reference sequence). The CDR3 sequence: CAWSGGTLGNQPQHF. In DNA, the CDR3 is TGTGCCTGGAGTGGTGGGACTCTTGGCAATCAGCCCCAGCATTTT.

J is TRBJ2-2 and V is TRBV27; possibly TRBD2 for D (5 bases). V dropped 6 bases and J dropped 2 bases, with 16 bases sitting between them. Germline CDR1 and CDR2: MNHEY and SMNVEV (reference sequence). This CDR3 comprises 16 residues. The CDR3 loop is CASRGLGLGNTGELFF. The CDR3, as DNA: TGTGCCAGCAGAGGTCTCGGACTCGGAAACACCGGGGAGCTGTTTTTT.

V gene TRBV28 combines with J gene TRBJ2-4, with D possibly being TRBD2 (6 bases). The V gene's germline CDR1 is MDHEN and CDR2 SYDVKM. V was cut by 5 bases and J by 0 bases, with 14 bases left in between. This CDR3 contains 16 residues. DNA of the CDR3: TGTGCCAGCAGTGGGGGAGGTTTTTTAGCCAAAAACATTCAGTACTTC. This gives the protein CASSGGGFLAKNIQYF.

V is TRBV7-9 and J is TRBJ1-1, with 9 nucleotides matching TRBD1. Germline V gene sequence: CDR1 SEHNR, CDR2 FQNEAQ (reference sequence). Trimming cost V 5 bases and J 11 bases; bases outside gene matches: 12. The CDR3 covers 14 residues. The CDR3 sequence is CASSPPADRGNAFF. The CDR3 nucleotides read TGTGCCAGCAGCCCCCCGGCTGACAGGGGGAATGCTTTCTTT.

This clone was seen a few times. The J gene is TRBJ2-7, the V gene TRBV7-2; the D is unclear. Trimming took 1 base from V and 0 from J, leaving 10 bases between them. Germline V CDR1 and CDR2: SGHTA, FQGNSA. CDR3 size: 15 residues. CDR3: CASSLVMVSSYEQYF. CDR3 in DNA: TGTGCCAGCAGCTTAGTTATGGTTAGCTCCTACGAGCAGTACTTC.

The chain carries TRBV4-3 and TRBJ2-1, with a tentative D call TRBD2 (6 bases). CDR3 length: 20 amino acids. V lost 0 bases to trimming and J lost 7 bases, with 28 bases between them. Germline values: CDR1 LGHNA, CDR2 YSLEER. The CDR3, as DNA: TGCGCCAGCAGCCAAGATCGGTCCCGTGTGGCGGGAAGAACGGTAAATGAGCAGTTCTTC. Translated, it gives CASSQDRSRVAGRTVNEQFF.

V usage is TRBV6-1 and J usage is TRBJ2-1, with D unclear. This CDR3 is built from 12 residues. The V and J ends lost 0 bases and 7 bases respectively, with 4 bases between them. CDR1 is MNHNS and CDR2 is SASEGT in the germline V gene. The CDR3 loop reads CASSEAGNEQFF. In DNA, the CDR3 is TGTGCCAGCAGTGAAGCCGGTAATGAGCAGTTCTTC.

This clone is a singleton in its sample. The rearrangement uses TRBV11-2 and TRBJ2-5; tentatively, D is TRBD2 (6 bases). The CDR3 spans 14 residues. Germline assignment: CDR1 SGHAT and CDR2 FQNNGV. The V end lost 5 bases, the J end lost 5 bases, and 15 bases lay between the germline ends. The DNA for the CDR3 is TGTGCCAGCAGCCGTCTCGGGGGTCCGGAGACCCAGTACTTC. Translating it yields CASSRLGGPETQYF.

The chain links TRBV5-4 to TRBJ2-3, with 11 positions matching TRBD2. Germline-derived CDR1 and CDR2 are SGHNT and YYREEE (reference sequence). The CDR3 length is 17 residues. V lost 2 bases to trimming and J lost 4 bases; unmatched junction nucleotides: 9. The CDR3 is CASSFRLAGGLADTQYF. Written as DNA, the CDR3 is TGTGCCAGCAGCTTCCGGTTAGCGGGAGGGTTGGCAGATACGCAGTATTTT.

The CDR3 protein is CASSRVTGAGSGANVLTF. As DNA, the CDR3 is TGTGCCAGTAGTAGGGTAACAGGGGCTGGGTCCGGGGCCAACGTCCTGACTTTC. This rearrangement joins TRBV19 to TRBJ2-6; 7 bases are shared with TRBD1. Germline CDR1 LNHDA, CDR2 SQIVND (reference sequence). The CDR3 loop spans 18 amino acids. V dropped 4 bases and J dropped 4; count of bases not matched to a gene: 13.

The gene calls are TRBV7-6 and TRBJ1-5; no firm D call. Trimming stripped 2 bases from V and 7 bases from J, with 9 bases between. The CDR3 spans 13 residues. Germline V gene data show CDR1 as SGHVS and CDR2 as FNYEAQ. The CDR3 protein is CASSLWERQPQHF. CDR3 DNA: TGTGCCAGCAGCTTATGGGAGCGGCAGCCCCAGCATTTT. The full variable domain, completed using reference TRBV7-6 and TRBJ1-5, is GAGVSQSPRYKVTKRGQDVALRCDPISGHVSLYWYRQALGQGPEFLTYFNYEAQQDKSGLPNDRFSAERPEGSISTLTIQRTEQRDSAMYRCASSLWERQPQHFGDGTRLSIL.

The chain uses TRBV5-1 and TRBJ2-1; TRBD2 agrees at 12 bases. V trimming: 3 bases; J trimming: 8 bases; junction bases outside the gene matches: 12. The CDR3 consists of 17 residues. CDR1 and CDR2 (germline): SGHRS, YFSETQ. CDR3 sequence: CASSWGSLAGGQDEQFF. CDR3 coding DNA: TGCGCCAGCAGCTGGGGTTCCCTAGCGGGAGGGCAAGATGAGCAGTTCTTC.

The chain uses TRBV7-6 and TRBJ2-5; TRBD1 matches 7 bases. Germline CDR1 reads SGHVS; CDR2 reads FNYEAQ. The trim removed 1 base at V and 1 base at J, leaving 6 bases unmatched. The CDR3 is 16 amino acids. The CDR3 nucleotides are TGTGCCAGCAGCTTAGGCCTCACAGGGGTCCAAGAGACCCAGTACTTC. Protein product: CASSLGLTGVQETQYF.

The gene calls are TRBV6-5 and TRBJ1-6; possibly TRBD1 for D (6 bases). Germline V CDR1 and CDR2: MNHEY, SVGAGI. The CDR3 is made up of 13 amino acids. V was shortened by 6 bases and J by 5 bases, with 8 bases between the two germline ends. CDR3 sequence (DNA): TGTGCCAGCAGCTCAGGGGATAATTCACCCCTCCACTTT. This encodes CASSSGDNSPLHF.

V gene TRBV4-3 combines with J gene TRBJ2-7, with 8 bases lining up with TRBD1. Germline CDR1 and CDR2: LGHNA and YSLEER. The CDR3 totals 14 residues. After removal of 3 bases from V and 6 bases from J, the junction contained 7 bases not matched to a gene. CDR3 loop: CASSHVQGASEQYF. CDR3 bases: TGCGCCAGCAGCCACGTTCAGGGGGCTAGCGAGCAGTACTTC.

The chain recombines TRBV29-1 with TRBJ2-2; D might be TRBD1 (5 bases). This CDR3 is 13 amino acids long. CDR1 and CDR2 from the germline V gene are SQVTM and ANQGSEA. Between the trimmed V and J ends, which lost 6 bases and 3 bases, there was a span of 11 bases. The CDR3 reads CSVEMTDTGELFF. The CDR3 DNA sequence: TGCAGCGTGGAGATGACAGACACCGGGGAGCTGTTTTTT.

The genes are TRBV5-6 and TRBJ2-3; TRBD2 matches 14 bases. Looked up from germline, CDR1 is SGHDT and CDR2 is YYEEEE. The length of the CDR3 is 17 residues. V was clipped by 3 bases and J by 5 bases; unmatched bases: 8. In DNA form, the CDR3 reads TGTGCCAGCAGCTCCGGGACTAGCGGGAGTCGGGGAGATACGCAGTATTTT. It translates to CASSSGTSGSRGDTQYF.

The chain employs TRBV4-3 and TRBJ2-2; 14 nucleotides line up with TRBD2. J gave up 6 bases and V 3 bases, and 0 bases lay outside the gene matches. In germline, CDR1 is LGHNA, CDR2 YSLEER. This CDR3 has 15 residues. In DNA form, the CDR3 reads TGCGCCAGCAGCCAGACTAGCGGGAGGGCCGGGGAGCTGTTTTTT. Its translation is CASSQTSGRAGELFF.

CDR3 sequence: CASSSEDRGFHEQYF. Written as DNA, the CDR3 is TGTGCCAGCAGTTCGGAGGACAGGGGGTTCCACGAGCAGTACTTC. This chain uses TRBV7-3 with TRBJ2-7, with 10 bases aligning to TRBD1. The CDR3 is 15 amino acids. V trimming: 6 bases; J trimming: 5 bases; junction bases outside the gene matches: 10. Germline V gene sequence: CDR1 SGHTA, CDR2 FQGTGA.

The count of this clone is one. The rearrangement uses TRBV13 and TRBJ2-1, with a weak D call TRBD2 (5 bases). Germline V CDR1 and CDR2: PRHDT, FYEKMQ (reference sequence). There are 16 residues in the CDR3. V was shortened by 8 bases and J by 1 base, with 18 bases between the two germline ends. Here the CDR3 reads CASRSSLGESYNEQFF. CDR3 nucleotide sequence: TGTGCCAGCCGATCTTCCTTGGGAGAATCCTACAATGAGCAGTTCTTC.

V usage is TRBV30 and J usage is TRBJ2-7, with 8 bases aligning to TRBD1. V shed 5 bases and J 4 bases; nucleotides not matched to a gene: 13. CDR1 is GTSNPN, CDR2 SVGIG, per germline (reference sequence). This CDR3 is 15 amino acids long. The CDR3 coding sequence is TGTGCCTGGGGTCCCGACAGGGGCGACGAGTACGAGCAGTACTTC. It yields the protein CAWGPDRGDEYEQYF.

V is TRBV28 and J is TRBJ2-1, with 11 positions matching TRBD2. Germline V gene sequence: CDR1 MDHEN, CDR2 SYDVKM. The V gene end was trimmed by 10 bases and the J gene end by 4 bases; junction bases not matched to a gene: 9. The CDR3 is made up of 15 amino acids. The CDR3 DNA reads as TGTGCCACCACTTGGGGGACTAGCGGATACAATGAGCAGTTCTTC. It codes for CATTWGTSGYNEQFF.

The chain carries TRBV18 and TRBJ2-1; 9 nucleotides align to TRBD1. This CDR3 region has 14 residues. Germline V gene data show CDR1 as KGHSH and CDR2 as LQKENI. J lost 7 bases, V lost 8 bases, and 9 bases had no gene match. CDR3 nucleotide sequence: TGTGCCAGCACCCCAGGACAGGGGAGGAATGAGCAGTTCTTC. Its protein product is CASTPGQGRNEQFF.

The CDR3 DNA reads TGTGCCAGCAGTACCCATGACAGCAGCTCCTACGAGCAGTACTTC. It yields the protein CASSTHDSSSYEQYF. V and J are TRBV28 and TRBJ2-7; maybe TRBD1 (5 bases). CDR1 MDHEN and CDR2 SYDVKM come from the germline V gene. Trimming left V 5 bases short and J 0 bases short, with 14 bases between. This CDR3 comprises 15 residues.

This chain joins TRBV11-2 and TRBJ2-3; 7 positions match TRBD2. Germline assignment: CDR1 SGHAT and CDR2 FQNNGV. V was clipped by 7 bases and J by 3 bases; unmatched bases: 16. The CDR3 is 17 amino acids. CDR3 bases: TGTGCCAGCACCCGGACCGCCAGGCTAGCGGTGACAGATACGCAGTATTTT. Translating it yields CASTRTARLAVTDTQYF.

The chain links TRBV4-2 to TRBJ1-5; perhaps TRBD1 as D (5 bases). This CDR3 spans 21 amino acids. Germline CDR1 and CDR2: LGHNA and YNFKEQ. Trimming stripped 3 bases from V and 0 bases from J, with 27 bases between. Here the CDR3 DNA reads TGTGCCAGCAGCCACTTAGGAAGGGGTGTTGGACCCACCGTTAGCAATCAGCCCCAGCATTTT. This encodes CASSHLGRGVGPTVSNQPQHF.

The CDR3: CASSATSSGRIHEQYF. In nucleotides, the CDR3 is TGTGCCAGCAGCGCAACCTCTAGCGGGAGGATCCACGAGCAGTACTTC. J is TRBJ2-7 and V is TRBV5-4; TRBD2 matches 11 bases. The CDR3 runs to 16 residues. Germline CDR1 is SGHNT and CDR2 is YYREEE (reference sequence). V dropped 4 bases and J dropped 5; count of bases not matched to a gene: 11.

J is TRBJ2-1 and V is TRBV2; 7 bases are shared with TRBD2. V lost 8 bases and J lost 4; bases outside the gene matches: 14. Germline CDR1 reads SNHLY; CDR2 reads FYNNEI. This CDR3 is built from 16 residues. This CDR3 is CASLTGGRALYNEQFF. As DNA, the CDR3 is TGTGCCAGCCTTACGGGGGGAAGGGCTCTGTACAATGAGCAGTTCTTC.

This chain uses TRBV7-8 with TRBJ1-1; TRBD1 might be the D (6 bases). The V gene's germline CDR1 is SGHVS and CDR2 FQNEAQ. The CDR3 length is 13 residues. V lost 6 bases to trimming and J lost 5 bases, with 13 bases between them. The CDR3 protein is CASRPRGGTEAFF. The DNA for the CDR3 is TGTGCCAGCAGGCCGAGGGGGGGGACTGAAGCTTTCTTT. The variable domain in full, with the rest retrieved from reference TRBV7-8 and TRBJ1-1, is GAGVSQSPRYKVAKRGQDVALRCDPISGHVSLFWYQQALGQGPEFLTYFQNEAQLDKSGLPSDRFFAERPEGSVSTLKIQRTQQEDSAVYLCASRPRGGTEAFFGQGTRLTVV.